This T cell receptor (beta chain) is drawn from a study of blood T cell repertoires in COVID-19. Between the trimmed V and J ends, which lost 4 bases and 4 bases, there was a span of 11 bases. The length of the CDR3 is 15 residues. CDR1 and CDR2 from the germline V gene are MDHEN and SYDVKM. Cohorts were based on clinical histories the participants reported. Sequenced by immunoSEQ multiplex PCR; TCRdb stores in-frame clones only, minus some. The data show fewer than 250,000 clones, about 91% seen once. The receptor comes from a woman in her 50s with acute COVID-19. Specimen: PBMCs or T cells enriched from blood (not recorded which). The chain joins TRBV28 to TRBJ2-6, with D possibly matching TRBD1 (6 bases). CDR3 region: CASSSAGAGANVLTF. The CDR3 bases are TGTGCCAGCAGTTCCGCAGGGGCCGGGGCCAACGTCCTGACTTTC.